A single sample is the source of the 19 T cell receptor beta chains below, sequenced in a study of CD8 T cells in Susac syndrome. When the RNA was reverse transcribed, random hexamers were used with an input of roughly 0.45 to 1 ug. In TCRdb, the immunoSEQ multiplex PCR reads were re-called with MiXCR into one record per CDR3 protein. The data hold 130,000 to 150,000 distinct CDR3 sequences, with 94% observed a single time. The sample consisted of CD8+ T cells from PBMCs. These receptors came from a human donor in good health.

The chain recombines TRBV7-2 with TRBJ2-1; 11 bases match TRBD2. The CDR3 has 16 amino acids. V lost 4 bases, J lost 1 base, and 3 bases stayed unmatched. Germline CDR1 and CDR2: SGHTA and FQGNSA. The CDR3 reads CASSWGLAVSYNEQFF. The CDR3 bases are TGTGCCAGCAGCTGGGGACTAGCGGTTTCCTACAATGAGCAGTTCTTC.

The J gene is TRBJ2-7, the V gene TRBV12-3 or TRBV12-4; TRBD1 matches 10 bases. This CDR3 is 14 amino acids long. Trimming took 3 bases from V and 10 from J; bases not matched to a gene: 9. The chain's CDR3 is CASSFTETGGDQYF. Here the CDR3 DNA reads TGTGCCAGCAGTTTCACTGAGACAGGGGGCGACCAGTACTTC.

CDR3 bases: TGTGCCAGTCAGGGGGACAATGAGCAGTTCTTC. Encoded protein: CASQGDNEQFF. The rearrangement joins TRBV7-9 to TRBJ2-1; 7 positions agree with TRBD1. This CDR3 region has 11 residues. The V and J ends lost 9 bases and 5 bases, in that order; junction bases with no gene match: 1. The germline V gene encodes CDR1 SEHNR and CDR2 FQNEAQ (reference sequence).

The chain couples TRBV13 to TRBJ2-1; no definite D call. The CDR3 is 15 amino acids. V was clipped by 2 bases and J by 2 bases, with 10 bases between them. Per germline, CDR1 PRHDT and CDR2 FYEKMQ (reference sequence). CDR3 amino acids: CASSLPPIPYNEQFF. Here the CDR3 DNA reads TGTGCCAGCAGCTTACCCCCGATACCCTACAATGAGCAGTTCTTC.

This chain links TRBV29-1 with TRBJ1-2; TRBD1 is a possible D gene (6 bases). The CDR3 is 12 amino acids. Per the germline V gene, CDR1 is SQVTM and CDR2 is ANQGSEA. Trimming cost V 8 bases and J 6 bases, with 16 bases left between them. The CDR3 coding sequence is TGCAGCTCTGGGACGGCAGGGGATGGCTACACCTTC. Residues: CSSGTAGDGYTF.

This sequence joins TRBV7-9 and TRBJ2-4; unclear D gene. Germline CDR1 SEHNR, CDR2 FQNEAQ (reference sequence). The CDR3 length is 18 residues. The V end lost 3 bases, the J end lost 0 bases, and 18 bases lay between the germline ends. CDR3 nucleotide sequence: TGTGCCAGCAGCTTTACCGAAAAAACAGAGCTAGCCAAAAACATTCAGTACTTC. Translated, it gives CASSFTEKTELAKNIQYF.

The chain recombines TRBV7-6 with TRBJ2-7; weak D call: TRBD1 (6 bases). CDR3 length: 14 residues. Germline V gene lookup returns CDR1 SGHVS and CDR2 FNYEAQ. V lost 3 bases and J 2 bases, leaving 11 bases between the germline ends. This CDR3 is CASSFRDTTYEQYF. The CDR3 coding sequence is TGTGCCAGCAGCTTCCGGGACACAACCTACGAGCAGTACTTC.

This chain connects TRBV6-5 to TRBJ2-7; no firm D call. V was cut by 6 bases and J by 0 bases, with 15 bases left in between. Per germline, CDR1 MNHEY and CDR2 SVGAGI. CDR3 length: 15 residues. The CDR3 loop is CASSPSESVSYEQYF. The CDR3 bases are TGTGCCAGCAGCCCCTCTGAAAGCGTCTCCTACGAGCAGTACTTC.

This rearrangement joins TRBV20-1 to TRBJ1-1; 7 bases are a match to TRBD1. CDR3 length equals 13 residues. In germline, CDR1 is DFQATT, CDR2 SNEGSKA (reference sequence). Trimming took 7 bases from V and 6 from J; bases not matched to a gene: 11. The CDR3 DNA reads TGCAGTGTAACGACAGGGTTTTTCCCTGAAGCTTTCTTT. Translation gives CSVTTGFFPEAFF.

The chain carries TRBV4-3 and TRBJ2-2; tentatively, D is TRBD2 (5 bases). From germline, CDR1 is LGHNA and CDR2 YSLEER. The CDR3 has 12 amino acids. V shed 4 bases and J shed 7 bases, with 7 bases lying between them. The CDR3 loop is CASSPEGGELFF. The DNA for the CDR3 is TGCGCCAGCAGCCCTGAGGGCGGGGAGCTGTTTTTT.

The genes are TRBV19 and TRBJ2-1; D gene ambiguous. The CDR3 loop spans 11 amino acids. The germline V gene has CDR1 LNHDA and CDR2 SQIVND (reference sequence). Trimming took 6 bases from V and 10 from J, leaving 10 bases between them. The CDR3 sequence: CASRDGREQFF. The CDR3 DNA sequence: TGTGCCAGTAGGGACGGCAGGGAGCAGTTCTTC.

The chain employs TRBV4-1 and TRBJ2-3; no clear D. Trimming stripped 3 bases from V and 0 bases from J, with 10 bases between. The CDR3 totals 15 residues. Germline values: CDR1 MGHRA, CDR2 YSYEKL. The CDR3 protein is CASSHYTPSTDTQYF. The CDR3 coding sequence is TGCGCCAGCAGCCACTATACTCCTAGCACAGATACGCAGTATTTT.

V usage is TRBV25-1 and J usage is TRBJ2-1; tentatively, D is TRBD1 (6 bases). The V end lost 4 bases, the J end lost 4 bases, and 14 bases lay between the germline ends. CDR3 size: 15 residues. Germline V gene data show CDR1 as MGHDK and CDR2 as SYGVNS. CDR3 in amino acids: CASSGPGTIYNEQFF. Written as DNA, the CDR3 is TGTGCCAGCAGTGGGCCCGGGACAATATACAATGAGCAGTTCTTC.

The chain has TRBV29-1 and TRBJ2-1, with D possibly being TRBD1 or TRBD2 (5 bases each). Trimming pared 3 bases from V and 4 bases from J, leaving 13 bases between. The V gene's germline CDR1 is SQVTM and CDR2 ANQGSEA. The CDR3 is 14 amino acids. The CDR3, as DNA: TGCAGCGTTGATGGTAGAGGGGTTTACAATGAGCAGTTCTTC. Amino acids: CSVDGRGVYNEQFF.

The rearrangement joins TRBV4-2 to TRBJ2-3, with D perhaps TRBD2 (5 bases). V dropped 1 base and J dropped 11 bases, with 13 bases sitting between them. Per germline, CDR1 LGHNA and CDR2 YNFKEQ. The CDR3 is made up of 13 amino acids. CDR3 bases: TGTGCCAGCAGCCAAGGGGCTCCCGGGGAGCAGTATTTT. It yields the protein CASSQGAPGEQYF.

The rearrangement links TRBV30 to TRBJ2-2; D may correspond to TRBD1 or TRBD2 (5 bases each). V was clipped by 1 base and J by 5 bases, with 8 bases between them. The CDR3 consists of 13 residues. Germline CDR1 is GTSNPN and CDR2 is SVGIG (reference sequence). CDR3 sequence: CAWSGGGTGELFF. CDR3 sequence (DNA): TGTGCCTGGAGTGGGGGCGGGACCGGGGAGCTGTTTTTT.

This clonotype was counted once. The rearrangement uses TRBV29-1 and TRBJ2-1; D remains ambiguous. The V end lost 0 bases, the J end lost 0 bases, and 12 bases lay between the germline ends. CDR3 length: 16 amino acids. Germline CDR1 is SQVTM and CDR2 is ANQGSEA. The CDR3 loop reads CSVEELTASSYNEQFF. The CDR3 nucleotides are TGCAGCGTTGAAGAATTGACGGCCAGCTCCTACAATGAGCAGTTCTTC.

CDR3: CASSQDSGRSTEAFF. DNA for the CDR3: TGCGCCAGCAGCCAAGATTCAGGGAGGAGCACTGAAGCTTTCTTT. This chain links TRBV4-3 with TRBJ1-1; maybe TRBD1 (5 bases). V was trimmed by 0 bases and J by 4 bases, leaving 12 bases between them. The germline V gene has CDR1 LGHNA and CDR2 YSLEER. The length of the CDR3 is 15 residues.

The genes are TRBV6-1 and TRBJ1-1; 7 nucleotides align to TRBD1. This CDR3 contains 15 residues. J was trimmed by 1 base and V by 3 bases; bases with no gene match: 5. Germline loops: CDR1 MNHNS, CDR2 SASEGT. The CDR3 DNA reads as TGTGCCAGCAGTGAGCGACAGGGTAGGAACACTGAAGCTTTCTTT. Translated: CASSERQGRNTEAFF.